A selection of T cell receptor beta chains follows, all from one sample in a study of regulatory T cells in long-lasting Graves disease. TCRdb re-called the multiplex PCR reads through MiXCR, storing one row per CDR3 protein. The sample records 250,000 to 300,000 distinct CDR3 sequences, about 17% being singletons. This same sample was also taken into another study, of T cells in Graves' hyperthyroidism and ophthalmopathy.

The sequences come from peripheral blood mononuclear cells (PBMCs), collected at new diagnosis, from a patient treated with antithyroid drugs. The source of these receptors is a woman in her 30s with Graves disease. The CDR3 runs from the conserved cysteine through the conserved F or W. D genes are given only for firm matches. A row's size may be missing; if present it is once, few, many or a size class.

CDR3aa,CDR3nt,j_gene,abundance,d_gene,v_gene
CATSRSVDQPQHF,TGTGCCACCAGCAGATCCGTAGATCAGCCCCAGCATTTT,TRBJ1-5,many,.,TRBV15
CASSLSIQLPNYQFF,TGTGCCAGCAGTTTATCGATCCAGCTACCCAATTACCAGTTCTTC,TRBJ2-1,many,.,TRBV27
CSARGTDGSSYNEQFF,TGCAGTGCTAGAGGGACCGACGGGAGCTCCTACAATGAGCAGTTCTTC,TRBJ2-1,many,.,TRBV20-1
CASSPWDRINNEQFF,TGTGCCAGCAGCCCTTGGGACAGGATTAACAATGAGCAGTTCTTC,TRBJ2-1,.,TRBD1,TRBV11-1
CSANTDTQYF,TGCAGTGCTAACACAGATACGCAGTATTTT,TRBJ2-3,many,.,TRBV20-1
CASGLVLEGAKNIQYF,TGTGCTAGTGGTTTGGTACTTGAGGGGGCCAAAAACATTCAGTACTTC,TRBJ2-4,many,.,TRBV12-5
CASSSDRGQGEQFF,TGCGCCAGCAGCTCCGACAGGGGACAGGGGGAGCAGTTCTTC,TRBJ2-1,many,TRBD1,TRBV5-1
CASSTGTGNSSPLHF,TGTGCCAGCAGCACAGGGACAGGGAACTCTTCACCCCTCCACTTT,TRBJ1-6,many,TRBD1,TRBV7-2
CASSQEPSGRNYGYTF,TGTGCCAGCAGCCAAGAGCCATCCGGGCGTAACTATGGCTACACCTTC,TRBJ1-2,many,.,TRBV14
CASSLVRTARTSTDTQYF,TGTGCCAGCAGCTTAGTCCGGACAGCGCGGACTAGCACAGATACGCAGTATTTT,TRBJ2-3,few,.,TRBV11-1
CASSKLKGDGYTF,TGTGCCAGTAGCAAGCTAAAGGGGGATGGCTACACCTTC,TRBJ1-2,many,.,TRBV3-1
CASLTTADYGYTF,TGTGCCAGTCTTACGACAGCGGACTATGGCTACACCTTC,TRBJ1-2,many,.,TRBV12-3/TRBV12-4
CASSPWTGGEAFF,TGTGCCAGTAGTCCCTGGACAGGGGGTGAAGCTTTCTTT,TRBJ1-1,many,TRBD1,TRBV19
CASSDPSGGAETQYF,TGTGCCAGCAGCGACCCTAGCGGGGGGGCGGAGACCCAGTACTTC,TRBJ2-5,few,TRBD2,TRBV13
CASSPTPQLGEKLFF,TGTGCCAGCAGCCCCACCCCACAGCTGGGTGAAAAACTGTTTTTT,TRBJ1-4,.,.,TRBV7-8
CASSPHPGRSTDTQYF,TGTGCCAGCAGTCCCCATCCCGGGCGGAGCACAGATACGCAGTATTTT,TRBJ2-3,many,.,TRBV28
CASSGGPGQLNTEAFF,TGTGCCAGTAGTGGAGGACCGGGACAGTTGAACACTGAAGCTTTCTTT,TRBJ1-1,many,TRBD1,TRBV19
CASSRDRAGNTIYF,TGTGCCAGCAGTAGAGACAGAGCTGGAAACACCATATATTTT,TRBJ1-3,.,.,TRBV6-1
CASSAPTGGYSPLHF,TGTGCCAGCAGCGCCCCGACAGGGGGCTATTCACCCCTCCACTTT,TRBJ1-6,few,TRBD1,TRBV28
CASTVSQGEETQYF,TGTGCCAGCACGGTATCACAGGGCGAAGAGACCCAGTACTTC,TRBJ2-5,many,.,TRBV2
CASSSRDSSNEKLFF,TGTGCCAGCAGTTCAAGGGACAGCAGTAATGAAAAACTGTTTTTT,TRBJ1-4,.,TRBD1,TRBV5-4
CAINRGGLYGYTF,TGTGCCATCAACCGCGGGGGCCTCTATGGCTACACCTTC,TRBJ1-2,.,.,TRBV10-3
CASRGQTRTDTQYF,TGTGCCAGCAGAGGGCAGACAAGGACAGATACGCAGTATTTT,TRBJ2-3,few,.,TRBV27
CSVRGGDSYEQYF,TGCAGCGTTCGGGGGGGAGATTCCTACGAGCAGTACTTC,TRBJ2-7,many,TRBD2,TRBV29-1
CASSEMGDSGYGYTF,TGTGCCAGCAGTGAAATGGGGGACAGCGGCTATGGCTACACCTTC,TRBJ1-2,many,TRBD1,TRBV6-1
CASSESGVRADTQYF,TGCGCCAGCAGTGAGTCGGGGGTCCGGGCAGATACGCAGTATTTT,TRBJ2-3,many,.,TRBV10-1
CATSRDLGNSHNEQFF,TGTGCCACCAGCAGAGATCTGGGGAACTCCCACAATGAGCAGTTCTTC,TRBJ2-1,few,.,TRBV15
CASSPDRIRNIQYF,TGCGCCAGCAGCCCGGACAGGATAAGAAACATTCAGTACTTC,TRBJ2-4,few,TRBD1,TRBV5-1
CASSPDRNSPLHF,TGTGCCAGCTCACCAGATAGGAATTCACCCCTCCACTTT,TRBJ1-6,few,.,TRBV18
CSAPPSGTDAQYF,TGCAGTGCGCCCCCCAGTGGGACAGATGCGCAGTATTTT,TRBJ2-3,.,TRBD1,TRBV20-1
CASSQLPGQSYYGYTF,TGCGCCAGCAGCCAACTACCGGGACAGAGCTACTATGGCTACACCTTC,TRBJ1-2,few,TRBD1,TRBV4-1
CASSPPGQVGSPLHF,TGTGCCAGCTCACCACCGGGACAGGTGGGCTCACCCCTCCACTTT,TRBJ1-6,few,TRBD1,TRBV18
CATSKLGVLPYNYGYTF,TGTGCCACCAGCAAACTGGGGGTCCTCCCTTACAACTATGGCTACACCTTC,TRBJ1-2,.,.,TRBV15
CASSRTGTQYYEQYF,TGTGCCAGCAGCCGGACAGGGACCCAATACTACGAGCAGTACTTC,TRBJ2-7,many,TRBD1,TRBV7-9
CASSFGLAGIYEQYF,TGTGCCAGCAGCTTCGGACTAGCGGGGATCTACGAGCAGTACTTC,TRBJ2-7,many,TRBD2,TRBV5-5
CASSQGVRSPLRPRQETQYF,TGCGCCAGCAGCCAAGGAGTCCGGAGCCCATTACGCCCTCGCCAAGAGACCCAGTACTTC,TRBJ2-5,few,.,TRBV4-1
CSVAGTGGDGYTF,TGCAGCGTTGCTGGGACAGGGGGCGATGGCTACACCTTC,TRBJ1-2,many,TRBD1,TRBV29-1
CAISESTAQETQYF,TGTGCCATCAGTGAGTCGACAGCCCAAGAGACCCAGTACTTC,TRBJ2-5,once,.,TRBV10-3
CSARRDTTPELQYF,TGCAGTGCTAGACGGGACACCACCCCCGAATTACAGTACTTC,TRBJ2-7,many,.,TRBV20-1